The 24 T cell receptor beta chains presented below share a single source sample, sequenced in a study of blood T cell repertoires in COVID-19. Sequenced by immunoSEQ multiplex PCR; TCRdb stores in-frame clones only, minus some. The sample lists approximately 280,000 clones, about nine tenths seen once, with approximately 2.2% in the top ten. What was sequenced was peripheral blood. Receptors originate from a man in his fifties or sixties with acute or convalescent COVID-19.

This rearrangement joins TRBV29-1 to TRBJ1-5; D is undetermined. The CDR3 spans 15 residues. Trimming cost V 8 bases and J 0 bases, with 17 bases left between them. Germline CDR1 SQVTM, CDR2 ANQGSEA. CDR3 loop: CSPIGRLYSNQPQHF. Written as DNA, the CDR3 is TGCAGCCCCATTGGGCGTTTATATAGCAATCAGCCCCAGCATTTT.

The chain links TRBV6-1 to TRBJ1-5; D may be TRBD1 (6 bases). Trimming took off 3 bases at V and 3 bases at J, with 15 bases between the two ends. The CDR3 extends over 16 amino acids. Looked up from germline, CDR1 is MNHNS and CDR2 is SASEGT. Written as DNA, the CDR3 is TGTGCCAGCAGTGAGTCCCGGACAGTCACCAATCAGCCCCAGCATTTT. Its translation is CASSESRTVTNQPQHF.

This chain uses TRBV15 with TRBJ1-5, with TRBD1 identical over 10 bases. V lost 5 bases, J lost 3 bases, and 4 bases stayed unmatched. This CDR3 has 15 amino acids. The germline gives CDR1 LNHNV, CDR2 YYDKDF (reference sequence). CDR3 protein: CATSWGQGNNQPQHF. CDR3 coding DNA: TGTGCCACCAGCTGGGGACAGGGGAACAATCAGCCCCAGCATTTT.

This chain links TRBV23-1 with TRBJ2-1; 8 nucleotides match TRBD2. Being an ORF, TRBV23-1 has a function that is uncertain. The V gene end was trimmed by 4 bases and the J gene end by 7 bases; junction bases not matched to a gene: 18. CDR3 length: 18 amino acids. CDR3 sequence reads: CASSRAPRMSGGLNEQFF. The CDR3 DNA sequence: TGCGCCAGCAGTCGGGCCCCCAGGATGAGCGGGGGTTTGAATGAGCAGTTCTTC.

Notes on this clone: An end of the junction does not agree with germline; a read error may underlie this. The chain uses TRBV30 and TRBJ2-7, with 10 positions matching TRBD1. This CDR3 is 15 amino acids long. Germline loops: CDR1 GTSNPN, CDR2 SVGIG (reference sequence). The CDR3 bases are TGTGCCTGGAGTCCTGGACAGGGGGGTTACTACGGGCAGTACTTC. Amino acids: CAWSPGQGGYYGQYF.

This chain uses TRBV12-5 with TRBJ1-2, with D tentatively TRBD1 (6 bases). Deletions cut 6 bases from V and 2 bases from J, with 13 bases between. Germline-derived CDR1 and CDR2 are LGHNT and FRNRAP. The CDR3 is 14 amino acids. The CDR3 bases are TGTGCTAGTGGCCTTACCGGGACAAACTATGGCTACACCTTC. This gives the protein CASGLTGTNYGYTF.

In DNA, the CDR3 is TGTGCCAGCAGCCAAGATGGGACAGGTCCCACCGGGGAGCTGTTTTTT. Translated: CASSQDGTGPTGELFF. The V call is TRBV4-2, the J call TRBJ2-2; 8 positions match TRBD1. Germline V gene data show CDR1 as LGHNA and CDR2 as YNFKEQ. The CDR3 loop spans 16 amino acids. V dropped 0 bases and J dropped 4; count of bases not matched to a gene: 4.

V gene TRBV16 combines with J gene TRBJ2-3; 9 positions match TRBD2. The V gene's germline CDR1 is KGHSY and CDR2 FQNENV. The V segment lost 0 bases and the J segment 2 bases; nucleotides outside the gene matches: 3. CDR3 length: 16 amino acids. DNA for the CDR3: TGTGCCAGCAGCCAATCGGGACTAGCTCTCACAGATACGCAGTATTTT. Protein sequence: CASSQSGLALTDTQYF.

This chain connects TRBV9 to TRBJ1-2, with D uncertain. V was cut by 3 bases and J by 3 bases, with 12 bases left in between. CDR1 is SGDLS and CDR2 is YYNGEE in the germline V gene. The CDR3 consists of 14 residues. The CDR3 spells CASSAQLPDYGYTF. The CDR3 DNA reads as TGTGCCAGCAGCGCCCAACTCCCGGACTATGGCTACACCTTC.

The sample holds one count of this clone. The chain couples TRBV7-8 to TRBJ1-3; 11 bases align to TRBD1. The V segment lost 5 bases and the J segment 3 bases; nucleotides outside the gene matches: 6. Germline CDR1 reads SGHVS; CDR2 reads FQNEAQ. The CDR3 contains 16 residues. The CDR3 here is CASSLRTGGFGNTIYF. The CDR3 DNA follows: TGTGCCAGCAGCCTGAGGACAGGGGGCTTTGGAAACACCATATATTTT.

This chain uses TRBV18 with TRBJ1-4; D not certain. CDR1 is KGHSH, CDR2 LQKENI, per germline. The CDR3 is made up of 12 amino acids. V gave up 3 bases and J gave up 8 bases, with 7 bases separating them. The CDR3 nucleotides read TGTGCCAGCTCACCCCAGGCGGAAAAACTGTTTTTT. The encoded protein is CASSPQAEKLFF.

This clone was seen once. This sequence joins TRBV19 and TRBJ1-2; D might be TRBD1 (5 bases). Germline V lookup: CDR1 LNHDA, CDR2 SQIVND (reference sequence). V lost 5 bases and J lost 5, with 15 bases in between. The length of the CDR3 is 14 residues. In nucleotides, the CDR3 is TGTGCCAGTAGTCCGCGGGACGGGGGATATGGCTACACCTTC. Translation: CASSPRDGGYGYTF.

The rearrangement uses TRBV11-2 and TRBJ2-5; 11 nucleotides align to TRBD2. CDR1 SGHAT and CDR2 FQNNGV come from the germline V gene. Trimming cost V 2 bases and J 4 bases; bases outside gene matches: 3. This CDR3 has 15 amino acids. The CDR3 loop is CASSLSLAGGETQYF. The CDR3 coding sequence is TGTGCCAGCAGCTTAAGTCTAGCGGGGGGAGAGACCCAGTACTTC.

This clone occurred a few times. This chain uses TRBV27 with TRBJ2-1; 9 bases map to TRBD2. This CDR3 contains 18 residues. After removal of 3 bases from V and 3 bases from J, the junction contained 12 bases not matched to a gene. Germline V lookup: CDR1 MNHEY, CDR2 SMNVEV (reference sequence). This chain's CDR3 is CASSFSLPLAGIYNEQFF. The CDR3 nucleotides read TGTGCCAGCAGTTTCTCACTTCCCCTAGCGGGGATCTACAATGAGCAGTTCTTC.

V usage is TRBV5-1 and J usage is TRBJ2-5, with 9 bases matching TRBD2. There are 18 residues in the CDR3. Germline V gene sequence: CDR1 SGHRS, CDR2 YFSETQ. V was pared by 4 bases and J by 1 base, with 14 bases of the junction left unmatched. The CDR3 region is CASSAQWSGGTVQETQYF. In nucleotides, the CDR3 is TGCGCCAGCAGCGCCCAATGGAGCGGGGGGACCGTCCAAGAGACCCAGTACTTC.

V gene TRBV3-1 (or the pseudogene TRBV3-2) combines with J gene TRBJ2-1, with TRBD2 matching 7 bases. V shed 2 bases and J 10 bases; nucleotides not matched to a gene: 17. Germline V lookup: CDR1 LGHDT, CDR2 YNNKEL (reference sequence). CDR3 length equals 17 residues. Written as DNA, the CDR3 is TGTGCCAGCAGCCAAAACCCAGGGACGGGGGGTGGTGGGGAGCAGTTCTTC. It specifies CASSQNPGTGGGGEQFF.

The chain recombines TRBV11-2 with TRBJ1-2, with a tentative D call TRBD1 (5 bases). V lost 2 bases and J 8 bases, leaving 12 bases between the germline ends. CDR1 is SGHAT and CDR2 is FQNNGV in the germline V gene. The CDR3 consists of 13 residues. This CDR3 reads CASSLSGRAGYTF. The CDR3 nucleotides read TGTGCCAGCAGCTTATCCGGCAGGGCGGGCTACACCTTC.

The rearrangement joins TRBV3-1 (or the pseudogene TRBV3-2) to TRBJ1-6, with 7 nucleotides matching TRBD1. CDR1 and CDR2 from the germline V gene are LGHDT and YNNKEL (reference sequence). The length of the CDR3 is 13 residues. V trimming: 7 bases; J trimming: 7 bases; junction bases outside the gene matches: 4. CDR3 amino acids: CASTTGVNSPLHF. The CDR3 nucleotides read TGTGCCAGCACCACAGGGGTGAATTCACCCCTCCACTTT.

V and J are TRBV30 and TRBJ2-7; maybe TRBD2 (5 bases). This CDR3 is 13 amino acids long. Germline assignment: CDR1 GTSNPN and CDR2 SVGIG (reference sequence). The germline V and J ends were trimmed by 2 bases and 3 bases, with 11 bases remaining between them. The chain's CDR3 is CAWSRGGNYEQYF. For the CDR3, the DNA is TGTGCCTGGAGTCGTGGAGGAAACTACGAGCAGTACTTC.

The V gene is TRBV30, the J gene TRBJ1-4, with D perhaps TRBD1 (5 bases). CDR1 and CDR2 from the germline V gene are GTSNPN and SVGIG (reference sequence). The CDR3 is made up of 18 amino acids. V was pared by 0 bases and J by 7 bases, with 24 bases between. The CDR3 nucleotides are TGTGCCTGGAGTGTTTGGGACTTCTCCACAGGAGGTCGTGAAAAACTGTTTTTT. Protein product: CAWSVWDFSTGGREKLFF. Based on the CDR3 plus reference TRBV30 and TRBJ1-4, the full variable domain is SQTIHQWPATLVQPVGSPLSLECTVEGTSNPNLYWYRQAAGRGLQLLFYSVGIGQISSEVPQNLSASRPQDRQFILSSKKLLLSDSGFYLCAWSVWDFSTGGREKLFFGSGTQLSVL.

J is TRBJ2-3 and V is TRBV5-1; 12 nucleotides match TRBD2. In germline, CDR1 is SGHRS, CDR2 YFSETQ. This CDR3 region has 16 residues. After removal of 4 bases from V and 4 bases from J, the junction contained 7 bases not matched to a gene. CDR3 sequence (DNA): TGCGCCAGCAGCACCCTACTAGCGGGGGGTTCAGATACGCAGTATTTT. This translates into CASSTLLAGGSDTQYF.

The V gene is TRBV7-3, the J gene TRBJ1-2; the match to TRBD1 covers 7 bases. This CDR3 is built from 13 residues. Per germline, CDR1 SGHTA and CDR2 FQGTGA. J lost 4 bases, V lost 3 bases, and 2 bases had no gene match. CDR3 region: CASSFGTAYGYTF. Here the CDR3 DNA reads TGTGCCAGCAGCTTCGGGACAGCCTATGGCTACACCTTC.

This chain connects TRBV5-4 to TRBJ1-1; possibly TRBD1 for D (6 bases). V was cut by 2 bases and J by 0 bases, with 11 bases left in between. The CDR3 covers 15 residues. Germline loops: CDR1 SGHNT, CDR2 YYREEE (reference sequence). CDR3 nucleotides: TGTGCCAGCAGCTTAAGGGGACACCTGAACACTGAAGCTTTCTTT. It is translated as CASSLRGHLNTEAFF.

The chain joins TRBV7-9 to TRBJ2-5, with a tentative D call TRBD1 (6 bases). Germline V gene lookup returns CDR1 SEHNR and CDR2 FQNEAQ (reference sequence). Trimming pared 6 bases from V and 6 bases from J, leaving 11 bases between. This CDR3 contains 12 residues. The CDR3 DNA reads TGTGCCAGCAGTCTACAGGGCCAGACCCAGTACTTC. It specifies CASSLQGQTQYF.